Given below is one TCR beta chain in context. The sample comes from a study of OX40 agonist ivuxolimab in advanced cancers. Study as a whole: Previous treatment with anti-PD-1, anti-PD-L1 or anti-CTLA-4 therapy was allowed; less than 45% had received some. Three patients responded partially, comprising one with hepatocellular carcinoma and two with cutaneous melanoma.

Germline V lookup: CDR1 SGHTS, CDR2 YDEGEE. V was pared by 0 bases and J by 1 base, with 14 bases between. There are 17 residues in the CDR3. Patients were excluded for autoimmune disease history or systemic immunosuppression. Profiling relied on immunoSEQ multiplex PCR, and the TCRdb table lists in-frame clones only, not all of them. The data hold around 80,000 clones, with more than 70% observed a single time. V and J are TRBV5-8 and TRBJ1-5; D may be TRBD1 (5 bases). The source of this sequence is an adult with an advanced solid tumor such as melanoma, head and neck, liver or kidney cancer. The sample here was CD4+ or CD8+ T cells sorted from blood, taken in a trial of the OX40 agonist ivuxolimab. The CDR3 spells CASSLERGGVSNQPQHF. The CDR3 bases are TGTGCCAGCAGCTTGGAAAGGGGCGGGGTAAGCAATCAGCCCCAGCATTTT.